This T cell receptor (beta chain) was retrieved from a study of PD-1 blockade in classical Hodgkin lymphoma. Generated by immunoSEQ multiplex PCR, the TCRdb table keeps only in-frame clones and is missing some. The repertoire holds 10,000 or so clones, 65% to 85% seen once, with approximately 1.5% in the top ten. The trim removed 3 bases at V and 7 bases at J, leaving 2 bases unmatched. CDR1 is DFQATT and CDR2 is SNEGSKA in the germline V gene (reference sequence). The CDR3 is made up of 11 amino acids. Documented time point: cycle 4 day 1 (C4D1), after more than 5 weeks of nivolumab. No patient escaped relapse after autologous stem cell transplantation, and brentuximab vedotin exposure varied. Magnetic depletion of unwanted cells isolated CD4+ T cells from thawed PBMCs. On this clone: What it binds is unknown.

Broader study findings: The causes of the repertoire differences, possibly disease activity or prior therapy, remain undefined. CD4+ TCR diversity, unlike CD8+, climbed significantly by C4D1. Complete responders possessed baseline diversity comparable to newly diagnosed patients.

This clonotype was obtained from a human donor with classical Hodgkin lymphoma. The sample in question was CD4+ T cells from blood, obtained before the fourth cycle of nivolumab. The chain carries TRBV20-1 and TRBJ2-5, with 7 bases lining up with TRBD2. The CDR3 loop is CSASPGGTQYF. The CDR3 nucleotides read TGCAGTGCTAGCCCGGGAGGGACCCAGTACTTC.